The 20 T cell receptor beta chains given below trace back to one sample, sequenced in a study of T cells in Graves' hyperthyroidism and ophthalmopathy. RNA transcripts yielded amplified TCR beta CDR3 regions. Initially, a first-round RT-PCR of the TCR CDR3 employed the HTBI primer set. TCRdb analysed the multiplex PCR reads with MiXCR anew, one entry per CDR3 protein. The sample carries fewer than 400,000 distinct CDR3 sequences, roughly 15% recorded once. The sequenced material came from blood. These receptors all stem from a man aged 25-45 years with Graves' hyperthyroidism.

This chain connects TRBV24-1 to TRBJ1-1, with D maybe TRBD1 (5 bases). Between the trimmed V and J ends, which lost 6 bases and 0 bases, there was a span of 7 bases. This CDR3 spans 13 amino acids. Germline V lookup: CDR1 KGHDR, CDR2 SFDVKD. This CDR3 reads CATSQGLNTEAFF. CDR3 DNA: TGTGCCACCAGTCAGGGCCTGAACACTGAAGCTTTCTTT.

This clonotype has at least ten counts. CDR3 nucleotide sequence: TGTGCCAGCAGCTTACTCCGACAGGGTATGAACACTGAAGCTTTCTTT. Amino acid sequence: CASSLLRQGMNTEAFF. The chain uses TRBV7-3 and TRBJ1-1; TRBD1 matches 7 bases. Germline V gene sequence: CDR1 SGHTA, CDR2 FQGTGA. The CDR3 length is 16 residues. V gave up 2 bases and J gave up 0 bases; unmatched junction bases: 6.

In the case of this clonotype: Being one base from a much bigger clone, this may be a read error. The chain uses TRBV2 and TRBJ2-7; possible D gene TRBD1, 6 bases. The V gene's germline CDR1 is SNHLY and CDR2 FYNNEI. The length of the CDR3 is 10 residues. V was cut by 8 bases and J by 7 bases, with 9 bases left in between. CDR3 nucleotides: TGTGCCAGCGGCGACAGGGAGCAGTACTTC. The encoded protein is CASGDREQYF.

The gene calls are TRBV7-2 and TRBJ2-7; the D is unclear. CDR1 is SGHTA and CDR2 is FQGNSA in the germline V gene. The CDR3 loop spans 11 amino acids. With 4 bases removed from V and 6 bases from J, the gap between germline ends came to 7 bases. CDR3 protein: CASSWLSEQYF. CDR3 nucleotide sequence: TGTGCCAGCAGCTGGTTGTCCGAGCAGTACTTC.

The chain combines TRBV18 with TRBJ2-1; maybe TRBD2 (6 bases). The CDR3 spans 16 residues. The ends were cut back, 4 bases at V and 0 bases at J, with 13 bases in the middle. From germline, CDR1 is KGHSH and CDR2 LQKENI. The chain's CDR3 is CASSLASVSSYNEQFF. Here the CDR3 DNA reads TGTGCCAGCTCACTCGCTAGCGTTAGCTCCTACAATGAGCAGTTCTTC.

There are many counts of this clonotype. The chain uses TRBV6-1 and TRBJ1-4; D not certain. V lost 6 bases and J lost 0, with 5 bases in between. The CDR3 length is 13 residues. The germline V gene encodes CDR1 MNHNS and CDR2 SASEGT. The CDR3 DNA sequence: TGTGCCAGCAGCCTGACAACTAATGAAAAACTGTTTTTT. Its translation: CASSLTTNEKLFF.

This clonotype showed up just a few times. V gene TRBV20-1 combines with J gene TRBJ2-3; D is possibly TRBD1 (6 bases). CDR1 DFQATT and CDR2 SNEGSKA come from the germline V gene (reference sequence). The CDR3 has 12 residues. V gave up 3 bases and J gave up 3 bases, with 7 bases separating them. The CDR3 sequence is CSASTGTDTQYF. The CDR3 DNA reads TGCAGTGCTAGTACAGGGACAGATACGCAGTATTTT.

There are many counts of this clonotype. This chain joins TRBV2 and TRBJ1-4, with 7 nucleotides matching TRBD1. From germline, CDR1 is SNHLY and CDR2 FYNNEI. CDR3 size: 17 residues. V was clipped by 6 bases and J by 7 bases; unmatched bases: 17. CDR3 sequence: CASRTRWRGGVSEKLFF. CDR3 nucleotide sequence: TGTGCCAGCAGGACTAGATGGAGAGGGGGCGTTAGTGAAAAACTGTTTTTT.

In its sample, this clonotype was seen many times. This sequence joins TRBV24-1 and TRBJ2-3; 8 bases are shared with TRBD2. CDR3 length: 15 amino acids. V trimming: 1 base; J trimming: 4 bases; junction bases outside the gene matches: 3. The V gene's germline CDR1 is KGHDR and CDR2 SFDVKD. CDR3: CATSDFSSGSDTQYF. CDR3 in DNA: TGTGCCACCAGTGATTTCTCTAGCGGGTCAGATACGCAGTATTTT.

The chain combines TRBV30 with TRBJ2-3; 10 bases line up with TRBD2. CDR3 length equals 14 residues. Trimming cost V 0 bases and J 5 bases; bases outside gene matches: 2. Germline-derived CDR1 and CDR2 are GTSNPN and SVGIG (reference sequence). The CDR3 bases are TGTGCCTGGAGTGTAACTAGCGGGGTAGATACGCAGTATTTT. Its translation: CAWSVTSGVDTQYF. The full variable domain, rest sourced from reference TRBV30 and TRBJ2-3, is SQTIHQWPATLVQPVGSPLSLECTVEGTSNPNLYWYRQAAGRGLQLLFYSVGIGQISSEVPQNLSASRPQDRQFILSSKKLLLSDSGFYLCAWSVTSGVDTQYFGPGTRLTVL.

This clonotype has at least ten counts. J is TRBJ1-6 and V is TRBV7-6; 12 bases map to TRBD1. This CDR3 spans 16 amino acids. With V trimmed by 0 bases and J by 10 bases, 4 bases remained unmatched. Germline assignment: CDR1 SGHVS and CDR2 FNYEAQ. The CDR3 is CASSLAPGQGASPLHF. The CDR3 coding sequence is TGTGCCAGCAGCTTAGCGCCGGGACAGGGGGCCTCACCCCTCCACTTT. Using reference TRBV7-6 and TRBJ1-6 for the parts outside the CDR3, the full variable domain is GAGVSQSPRYKVTKRGQDVALRCDPISGHVSLYWYRQALGQGPEFLTYFNYEAQQDKSGLPNDRFSAERPEGSISTLTIQRTEQRDSAMYRCASSLAPGQGASPLHFGNGTRLTVT.

The chain recombines TRBV27 with TRBJ2-5; 8 bases line up with TRBD1. CDR3 length: 13 amino acids. CDR1 and CDR2 from the germline V gene are MNHEY and SMNVEV (reference sequence). Unmatched junction bases numbered 4, after V lost 3 bases and J lost 7 bases. CDR3 loop: CASSFLGTGTQYF. As DNA, the CDR3 is TGTGCCAGCAGTTTCCTCGGGACAGGGACCCAGTACTTC.

The table lists this clonotype with a few counts. J is TRBJ2-6 and V is TRBV20-1; D remains ambiguous. Trimming left V 5 bases short and J 1 base short, with 6 bases between. From germline, CDR1 is DFQATT and CDR2 SNEGSKA (reference sequence). CDR3 size: 13 residues. Here the CDR3 reads CSAVLSGANVLTF. The CDR3, as DNA: TGCAGTGCTGTGCTTTCTGGGGCCAACGTCCTGACTTTC.

The rearrangement links TRBV5-1 to TRBJ1-1, with D perhaps matching TRBD1 (6 bases). This CDR3 has 14 amino acids. Germline-derived CDR1 and CDR2 are SGHRS and YFSETQ. Trimming stripped 6 bases from V and 3 bases from J, with 15 bases between. CDR3 region: CASTPDSRDTEAFF. CDR3 nucleotides: TGCGCCAGCACCCCGGACAGTAGGGACACTGAAGCTTTCTTT.

This clonotype appeared many times. The J gene is TRBJ2-3, the V gene TRBV18, with D possibly TRBD2 on 6 matching bases. The CDR3 is 15 amino acids. V was cut by 3 bases and J by 6 bases, with 16 bases left in between. Germline-derived CDR1 and CDR2 are KGHSH and LQKENI. The chain's CDR3 is CASSPGGIVLDTQYF. CDR3 DNA sequence: TGTGCCAGCTCACCCGGCGGGATCGTTTTGGATACGCAGTATTTT.

There are many counts of this clonotype. The chain joins TRBV20-1 to TRBJ2-7, with TRBD1 identical over 7 bases. This CDR3 has 15 residues. V dropped 5 bases and J dropped 1; count of bases not matched to a gene: 11. Germline CDR1 and CDR2: DFQATT and SNEGSKA (reference sequence). The CDR3 DNA reads as TGCAGTGCTTTTTTCGTCGGGACAGCGTCCTACGAGCAGTACTTC. Protein: CSAFFVGTASYEQYF.

This clonotype was observed a handful of times. This chain links TRBV4-2 with TRBJ1-2, with D possibly matching TRBD1 (6 bases). The V and J ends lost 0 bases and 4 bases respectively, with 9 bases between them. The CDR3 contains 14 residues. CDR1 and CDR2 (germline): LGHNA, YNFKEQ. CDR3 residues: CASSQEDSGYGYTF. Written as DNA, the CDR3 is TGTGCCAGCAGCCAAGAGGACAGCGGCTATGGCTACACCTTC.

Many counts were recorded for this clonotype. This chain connects TRBV28 to TRBJ1-3; D gene unclear. V was cut by 3 bases and J by 0 bases, with 12 bases left in between. CDR1 is MDHEN, CDR2 SYDVKM, per germline. CDR3 size: 16 residues. Here the CDR3 DNA reads TGTGCCAGCAGTTTTGACCTCGAGTCCTCTGGAAACACCATATATTTT. Amino acids: CASSFDLESSGNTIYF. Combining the CDR3 with reference TRBV28 and TRBJ1-3 gives the whole variable domain DVKVTQSSRYLVKRTGEKVFLECVQDMDHENMFWYRQDPGLGLRLIYFSYDVKMKEKGDIPEGYSVSREKKERFSLILESASTNQTSMYLCASSFDLESSGNTIYFGEGSWLTVV.

This clonotype was detected once. A much larger clonotype is one base distant, so this may be a read error. This chain joins TRBV11-2 and TRBJ2-1; D may match TRBD1 or TRBD2 (5 bases each). Germline V gives CDR1 SGHAT, CDR2 FQNNGV. CDR3 length: 12 amino acids. Trimming took off 3 bases at V and 13 bases at J, with 13 bases between the two ends. As DNA, the CDR3 is TGTGCCAGCAGCTTTAACTCCTGGGACCAGTTCTTC. It codes for CASSFNSWDQFF.

This clonotype was seen many times. The V and J genes are TRBV30 and TRBJ2-7, with 7 bases identical to TRBD1. The germline gives CDR1 GTSNPN, CDR2 SVGIG (reference sequence). The CDR3 contains 13 residues. V lost 2 bases to trimming and J lost 3 bases; unmatched junction nucleotides: 4. CDR3 residues: CAWSNGQVYEQYF. As DNA, the CDR3 is TGTGCCTGGAGTAACGGACAGGTCTACGAGCAGTACTTC.